These 28 T cell receptor beta chains were all obtained from the same sample, sequenced in a study of blood T cell repertoires in COVID-19. Sequenced by immunoSEQ multiplex PCR; TCRdb stores in-frame clones only, minus some. The sample carries some 300,000 clones, more than 70% recorded once. Material for sequencing was peripheral blood. The receptors originated from a woman aged 25 to 45 who had recovered from COVID-19.

J is TRBJ2-7 and V is TRBV27; D uncertain. Germline V CDR1 and CDR2: MNHEY, SMNVEV (reference sequence). Trimming removed 3 bases at V and 4 bases at J, with 10 bases between. The CDR3 is 13 amino acids. CDR3 amino acids: CASSFIPNYEQYF. In DNA form, the CDR3 reads TGTGCCAGCAGTTTCATCCCCAATTACGAGCAGTACTTC.

In this sample, this clone turned up a few times. The chain couples TRBV2 to TRBJ2-5, with a weak D call TRBD1 (6 bases). CDR3 length equals 13 residues. Per the germline V gene, CDR1 is SNHLY and CDR2 is FYNNEI. The V end was cut by 6 bases, the J end by 2 bases, with 10 bases between. CDR3 in DNA: TGTGCCAGCAGCGCTGGACAGCAAGAGACCCAGTACTTC. Encoded protein: CASSAGQQETQYF.

Only one count was recorded for this clone. This chain joins TRBV7-9 and TRBJ1-1, with 9 bases aligning to TRBD1. Trimming removed 1 base from V and 6 bases from J; junction bases left unmatched: 0. CDR1 is SEHNR, CDR2 FQNEAQ, per germline (reference sequence). The CDR3 totals 13 residues. In DNA, the CDR3 is TGTGCCAGCAGCTTAGGGACAGGGGCTGAAGCTTTCTTT. Its translation is CASSLGTGAEAFF. The entire variable domain, with the rest obtained from reference TRBV7-9 and TRBJ1-1, is as follows: DTGVSQNPRHKITKRGQNVTFRCDPISEHNRLYWYRQTLGQGPEFLTYFQNEAQLEKSRLLSDRFSAERPKGSFSTLEIQRTEQGDSAMYLCASSLGTGAEAFFGQGTRLTVV.

The chain links TRBV6-5 to TRBJ2-3; 11 bases agree with TRBD2. CDR1 and CDR2 (germline): MNHEY, SVGAGI. This CDR3 region has 15 residues. Trimming took 6 bases from V and 3 from J; bases not matched to a gene: 5. The CDR3 loop is CASRDPSGGTDTQYF. As DNA, the CDR3 is TGTGCCAGCAGGGACCCTAGCGGGGGGACAGATACGCAGTATTTT.

For this clone: This may be a read error: a much more frequent sequence differs by one nucleotide. The CDR3 sequence: CASRRQGEDGYTF. The CDR3 DNA reads as TGTGCCAGCAGAAGACAGGGGGAGGATGGCTACACCTTC. This rearrangement joins TRBV28 to TRBJ1-2; 9 nucleotides agree with TRBD1. The CDR3 has 13 amino acids. The trim removed 6 bases at V and 6 bases at J, leaving 5 bases unmatched. Germline lookup yields CDR1 MDHEN and CDR2 SYDVKM.

This chain links TRBV6-6 with TRBJ2-7, with D tentatively TRBD1 (7 bases). Trimming cost V 3 bases and J 5 bases, with 17 bases left between them. The CDR3 runs to 15 residues. Per the germline V gene, CDR1 is MNHNY and CDR2 is SVGAGI (reference sequence). CDR3 loop: CASSYPPEGANEQYF. CDR3 DNA: TGTGCCAGCAGTTATCCCCCGGAGGGGGCCAACGAGCAGTACTTC.

The chain employs TRBV6-5 and TRBJ2-7, with 7 bases aligning to TRBD1. CDR3 size: 15 residues. The germline V gene has CDR1 MNHEY and CDR2 SVGAGI. With V trimmed by 2 bases and J by 2 bases, 6 bases remained unmatched. The CDR3 DNA follows: TGTGCCAGCAGTTACGCCGCGACAGGGACCTACGAGCAGTACTTC. It yields the protein CASSYAATGTYEQYF.

The rearrangement joins TRBV4-2 to TRBJ1-1, with D maybe TRBD1 (5 bases). The length of the CDR3 is 13 residues. Germline assignment: CDR1 LGHNA and CDR2 YNFKEQ. V lost 3 bases, J lost 4 bases, and 9 bases lay in between. CDR3 nucleotides: TGTGCCAGCAGCCAGGGGGGTATCACTGAAGCTTTCTTT. Its translation: CASSQGGITEAFF.

Turning to this clone: This same CDR3 is encoded by further DNA sequences in the sample. The rearrangement uses TRBV28 and TRBJ2-7; D remains ambiguous. This CDR3 is built from 14 residues. Per germline, CDR1 MDHEN and CDR2 SYDVKM. V was cut by 3 bases and J by 0 bases, with 9 bases left in between. The CDR3 DNA follows: TGTGCCAGCAGTTTGCCTGGGCACTCCTACGAGCAGTACTTC. Translated: CASSLPGHSYEQYF.

The rearrangement joins TRBV24-1 to TRBJ2-1, with 14 bases matching TRBD2. CDR1 is KGHDR, CDR2 SFDVKD, per germline. The CDR3 consists of 15 residues. V gave up 5 bases and J gave up 8 bases; unmatched junction bases: 4. The CDR3 DNA is TGTGCCACCAGTGGGACTAGCGGGGGGTTGGATGAGCAGTTCTTC. Its protein is CATSGTSGGLDEQFF.

V and J are TRBV20-1 and TRBJ1-1; 7 positions agree with TRBD1. With 6 bases clipped from V and 11 bases from J, the junction kept 9 bases outside the gene matches. Germline values: CDR1 DFQATT, CDR2 SNEGSKA (reference sequence). The CDR3 is made up of 11 amino acids. For the CDR3, the DNA is TGCAGTGCCCACAAATTAGGGGGCGCTTTCTTT. This translates into CSAHKLGGAFF.

The rearrangement uses TRBV10-1 and TRBJ1-1; D remains unclear. CDR1 WNHNN and CDR2 SYGVQD come from the germline V gene (reference sequence). Trimming removed 11 bases at V and 3 bases at J, with 13 bases between. The CDR3 length is 12 residues. The CDR3 is CARHNSDTEAFF. The CDR3 region has the DNA TGCGCCCGACATAACTCGGACACTGAAGCTTTCTTT.

The V and J genes are TRBV5-1 and TRBJ2-3; D ambiguous. V lost 2 bases to trimming and J lost 2 bases, with 6 bases between them. Germline lookup yields CDR1 SGHRS and CDR2 YFSETQ. The CDR3 is 13 amino acids. In DNA, the CDR3 is TGCGCCAGCAGCTTTAGCTACACAGATACGCAGTATTTT. It is translated as CASSFSYTDTQYF.

The rearrangement links TRBV6-2 or TRBV6-3 to TRBJ2-3; the match to TRBD2 covers 10 bases. The J segment lost 2 bases and the V segment lost 6 bases, leaving 8 bases of the junction unmatched. CDR3 length: 16 amino acids. Germline loops: CDR1 MNHEY, CDR2 SVGEGT. Here the CDR3 reads CASSPRTSGVTDTQYF. CDR3 nucleotides: TGTGCCAGCAGCCCTAGGACTAGCGGAGTCACAGATACGCAGTATTTT.

This clone was seen just once. This chain connects TRBV6-6 to TRBJ1-5; unclear D gene. V dropped 2 bases and J dropped 6 bases, with 11 bases sitting between them. This CDR3 is 14 amino acids long. Germline V gives CDR1 MNHNY, CDR2 SVGAGI (reference sequence). The CDR3 reads CASSYGSSGQPQHF. In DNA, the CDR3 is TGTGCCAGCAGTTACGGCAGCAGCGGTCAGCCCCAGCATTTT.

The chain uses TRBV27 and TRBJ2-3, with 7 bases fitting TRBD1. CDR3 length: 18 residues. The V segment lost 0 bases and the J segment 1 base; nucleotides outside the gene matches: 10. CDR1 and CDR2 from the germline V gene are MNHEY and SMNVEV (reference sequence). Written as DNA, the CDR3 is TGTGCCAGCAGTTTATCTCAGGGGGAAGAGGCTGGCACAGATACGCAGTATTTT. This codes for CASSLSQGEEAGTDTQYF.

The chain has TRBV4-2 and TRBJ2-7; D is possibly TRBD1 (7 bases). The V and J ends lost 0 bases and 2 bases respectively, with 17 bases between them. The CDR3 length is 17 residues. Per germline, CDR1 LGHNA and CDR2 YNFKEQ. This CDR3 reads CASSQEPTGTRPYEQYF. The CDR3 DNA follows: TGTGCCAGCAGCCAAGAGCCGACAGGGACTCGACCCTACGAGCAGTACTTC.

This chain uses TRBV14 with TRBJ2-2, with TRBD1 as a possible D gene (7 bases). V was trimmed by 1 base and J by 5 bases, leaving 14 bases between them. This CDR3 has 16 amino acids. Germline V CDR1 and CDR2: SGHDN, FVKESK. The CDR3 DNA is TGTGCCAGCAGCCAAGTCCTCAGGGGGAGGACCGGGGAGCTGTTTTTT. Protein: CASSQVLRGRTGELFF.

This clone was recorded only once. The chain combines TRBV5-1 with TRBJ1-5, with D unclear. V lost 0 bases, J lost 3 bases, and 7 bases lay in between. The length of the CDR3 is 14 residues. Germline V gives CDR1 SGHRS, CDR2 YFSETQ. This CDR3 reads CASSLGGPNQPQHF. As DNA, the CDR3 is TGCGCCAGCAGCTTGGGAGGCCCCAATCAGCCCCAGCATTTT.

The CDR3 spells CASSSVKRGGTDTQYF. In DNA, the CDR3 is TGTGCCAGCAGTTCCGTAAAGCGGGGGGGCACAGATACGCAGTATTTT. The chain recombines TRBV27 with TRBJ2-3; 9 bases line up with TRBD2. The V and J ends lost 4 bases and 1 base, in that order; junction bases with no gene match: 6. In germline, CDR1 is MNHEY, CDR2 SMNVEV (reference sequence). This CDR3 is 16 amino acids long.

The rearrangement joins TRBV2 to TRBJ1-6, with unresolved D. Germline V lookup: CDR1 SNHLY, CDR2 FYNNEI. Trimming shortened V by 3 bases and J by 5 bases, and 11 bases separated the two germline ends. The CDR3 runs to 15 residues. In DNA, the CDR3 is TGTGCCAGCAGTGATTTCCTGGCCGATAATTCACCCCTCCACTTT. Amino acids: CASSDFLADNSPLHF. The full variable domain, with the rest looked up from reference TRBV2 and TRBJ1-6, is EPEVTQTPSHQVTQMGQEVILRCVPISNHLYFYWYRQILGQKVEFLVSFYNNEISEKSEIFDDQFSVERPDGSNFTLKIRSTKLEDSAMYFCASSDFLADNSPLHFGNGTRLTVT.

The chain recombines TRBV7-6 with TRBJ1-5, with D perhaps matching TRBD1 (6 bases). In germline, CDR1 is SGHVS, CDR2 FNYEAQ. The CDR3 sequence is 13 residues long. Trimming removed 3 bases at V and 6 bases at J, with 9 bases between. CDR3 sequence: CASSLGGAQPQHF. CDR3 in DNA: TGTGCCAGCAGCTTGGGGGGGGCTCAGCCCCAGCATTTT. Using reference TRBV7-6 and TRBJ1-5 for the parts outside the CDR3, the full variable domain is GAGVSQSPRYKVTKRGQDVALRCDPISGHVSLYWYRQALGQGPEFLTYFNYEAQQDKSGLPNDRFSAERPEGSISTLTIQRTEQRDSAMYRCASSLGGAQPQHFGDGTRLSIL.

The V call is TRBV6-5, the J call TRBJ1-3; perhaps TRBD1 as D (5 bases). Deletions cut 8 bases from V and 0 bases from J, with 11 bases between. The length of the CDR3 is 14 residues. Germline V gene lookup returns CDR1 MNHEY and CDR2 SVGAGI. The DNA for the CDR3 is TGTGCCAGCCGGAACAGGAACTCTGGAAACACCATATATTTT. Translated: CASRNRNSGNTIYF.

The CDR3 region is CASSAQGNEQFF. The CDR3 nucleotides read TGTGCCAGCAGCGCACAGGGTAATGAGCAGTTCTTC. The chain combines TRBV5-6 with TRBJ2-1; tentatively, D is TRBD1 (6 bases). Germline V lookup: CDR1 SGHDT, CDR2 YYEEEE. This CDR3 has 12 amino acids. V was shortened by 4 bases and J by 7 bases, with 9 bases between the two germline ends. The complete variable domain, with remaining parts taken from reference TRBV5-6 and TRBJ2-1, reads DAGVTQSPTHLIKTRGQQVTLRCSPKSGHDTVSWYQQALGQGPQFIFQYYEEEERQRGNFPDRFSGHQFPNYSSELNVNALLLGDSALYLCASSAQGNEQFFGPGTRLTVL.

This clone has just one count. The chain is built from TRBV5-4 and TRBJ1-5; D is perhaps TRBD1 (5 bases). Per the germline V gene, CDR1 is SGHNT and CDR2 is YYREEE (reference sequence). Trimming removed 0 bases at V and 1 base at J, with 8 bases between. This CDR3 spans 15 amino acids. The CDR3 DNA is TGTGCCAGCAGCTTGGGGGGCGCGAGCAATCAGCCCCAGCATTTT. It translates to CASSLGGASNQPQHF.

The chain combines TRBV29-1 with TRBJ2-1; possibly TRBD2 for D (5 bases). This CDR3 has 10 amino acids. Germline V gene sequence: CDR1 SQVTM, CDR2 ANQGSEA. Trimming pared 4 bases from V and 14 bases from J, leaving 12 bases between. The CDR3 region has the DNA TGCAGCGTTGTCGGCCGGCGGGAGTTCTTC. It encodes CSVVGRREFF.

This clone was seen a few times. The chain is built from TRBV2 and TRBJ2-3; possible D gene TRBD2, 6 bases. V shed 7 bases and J shed 6 bases, with 20 bases lying between them. Germline V gene sequence: CDR1 SNHLY, CDR2 FYNNEI. The CDR3 spans 15 residues. The CDR3 is CASIPTPGSADTQYF. The DNA of the CDR3 is TGTGCCAGCATACCGACTCCCGGGAGCGCGGATACGCAGTATTTT. Supplemented by reference TRBV2 and TRBJ2-3, the full variable domain reads EPEVTQTPSHQVTQMGQEVILRCVPISNHLYFYWYRQILGQKVEFLVSFYNNEISEKSEIFDDQFSVERPDGSNFTLKIRSTKLEDSAMYFCASIPTPGSADTQYFGPGTRLTVL.

V gene TRBV7-6 combines with J gene TRBJ2-1, with 11 bases fitting TRBD2. Germline V gene data show CDR1 as SGHVS and CDR2 as FNYEAQ. V lost 5 bases, J lost 7 bases, and 7 bases stayed unmatched. The CDR3 has 15 residues. This CDR3 is CASSPYSGGANEQFF. The CDR3 DNA sequence: TGTGCCAGCAGCCCCTATAGCGGGGGGGCGAATGAGCAGTTCTTC.